What follows are 5 T cell receptor beta chains derived from one specimen sequenced in a study of blood T cell repertoires in COVID-19 (dated by TCRdb to 2018 to 2021). The method was the immunoSEQ multiplex PCR assay. TCRdb took this table from immuneACCESS and kept in-frame rearrangements with V and J called. Such tables lack part of the clones; where checked against another copy, unresolved V genes explain under half of the gap, and the rest is unexplained. The sample data list 150,000 to 200,000 clones, and roughly 91% of these were observed just once. 3.5% to 5% of the sample is held by the ten biggest clonotypes. Sample: peripheral blood. Receptor source: a woman aged 45-59 years with acute or convalescent COVID-19.

The CDR3 here is CASSLVSGLWNEQFF. CDR3 coding DNA: TGTGCCAGCAGCTTGGTTAGCGGACTTTGGAATGAGCAGTTCTTC. This chain connects TRBV5-5 to TRBJ2-1; possibly TRBD2 for D (6 bases). Trimming stripped 0 bases from V and 7 bases from J, with 14 bases between. The length of the CDR3 is 15 residues. The germline CDR1 and CDR2 sequences are SGHKS and YYEKEE (reference sequence).

V usage is TRBV30 and J usage is TRBJ1-5; D unresolved. From germline, CDR1 is GTSNPN and CDR2 SVGIG (reference sequence). The CDR3 loop spans 14 amino acids. The V and J ends lost 3 bases and 1 base respectively, with 10 bases between them. CDR3 in DNA: TGTGCCTGGAGCCTCGGGTTGAGCAATCAGCCCCAGCATTTT. Protein sequence: CAWSLGLSNQPQHF.

The rearrangement joins TRBV10-3 to TRBJ1-5, with 10 positions matching TRBD1. From germline, CDR1 is ENHRY and CDR2 SYGVKD. V dropped 2 bases and J dropped 9; count of bases not matched to a gene: 13. This CDR3 spans 17 amino acids. The chain's CDR3 is CAISETGGQGLITPQHF. Written as DNA, the CDR3 is TGTGCCATCAGTGAGACGGGGGGACAGGGGCTAATCACGCCCCAGCATTTT.

The rearrangement joins TRBV28 to TRBJ2-7; D uncertain. Germline V gene data show CDR1 as MDHEN and CDR2 as SYDVKM. Trimming took 2 bases from V and 2 from J, leaving 7 bases between them. CDR3 length equals 13 residues. CDR3 nucleotides: TGTGCCAGCAGTTTACAGGAACCCTACGAGCAGTACTTC. Translation: CASSLQEPYEQYF. The full variable domain, with the rest looked up from reference TRBV28 and TRBJ2-7, is DVKVTQSSRYLVKRTGEKVFLECVQDMDHENMFWYRQDPGLGLRLIYFSYDVKMKEKGDIPEGYSVSREKKERFSLILESASTNQTSMYLCASSLQEPYEQYFGPGTRLTVT.

This clone has just a few counts. The chain couples TRBV30 to TRBJ2-7; the D gene is possibly TRBD1 (6 bases). The germline V gene has CDR1 GTSNPN and CDR2 SVGIG (reference sequence). Trimming removed 7 bases at V and 2 bases at J, with 21 bases between. The CDR3 is made up of 15 amino acids. For the CDR3, the DNA is TGTGCCTCACATAGAGATACAGGGAATACCTACGAGCAGTACTTC. Encoded protein: CASHRDTGNTYEQYF.